This TCR beta chain was identified in a study of blood T cell repertoires in COVID-19. Overall study context: COVID-19 samples from acute and convalescent phases originated in the United States, Italy and Spain.

In assigning cohorts, the study relied on participant-reported clinical history. The CDR3 loop spans 14 amino acids. CDR1 and CDR2 from the germline V gene are SGDLS and YYNGEE. V was clipped by 3 bases and J by 6 bases; unmatched bases: 9. TCRdb keeps only in-frame clones here, not all; method: immunoSEQ multiplex PCR. The top ten clones hold 2.6% of a sample with 300,000 or so clones, roughly nine tenths of them seen once. The chain carries TRBV9 and TRBJ2-7; 7 nucleotides align to TRBD1. The clonotype comes from a man in his sixties who had recovered from COVID-19. Sample: PBMCs or T cells enriched from blood (not recorded which). CDR3 nucleotides: TGTGCCAGCAGCGAAGGACAGGCAACCTTCGAGCAGTACTTC. This gives the protein CASSEGQATFEQYF. Complete variable domain (other parts from reference TRBV9 and TRBJ2-7): DSGVTQTPKHLITATGQRVTLRCSPRSGDLSVYWYQQSLDQGLQFLIQYYNGEERAKGNILERFSAQQFPDLHSELNLSSLELGDSALYFCASSEGQATFEQYFGPGTRLTVT.